The clone carrying this T cell receptor (beta chain) was seen only once. The entry originates in a study of blood T cell repertoires in COVID-19. The overall study: Material from acute and convalescent COVID-19 was sourced from the United States, Italy and Spain. Nucleic acid was either cDNA or gDNA, and it came from T cells, B-cell-depleted T cells, or PBMCs.

As processed by the authors: Reference gene primer amplification gave estimated nucleated cell counts. The protocol was immunoSEQ multiplex PCR, while the TCRdb copy is restricted to in-frame clones and leaves out a portion. V and J calls and clone size are copied from that table; D and trimming were computed from the DNA. This sample has 350,000 or so clones; about 91% occur once, and the top ten carry under 2%. Seattle enrolled patients during active infection and tracked them longitudinally. CDR3 length: 16 residues. J gave up 5 bases and V 4 bases, and 10 bases lay outside the gene matches. CDR1 and CDR2 (germline): MNHNS, SASEGT.

Sequencing input: peripheral blood. The receptor comes from a woman between 25 and 40 years old with COVID-19, enrolled during active disease. The J gene is TRBJ2-5, the V gene TRBV6-1, with 10 bases that match TRBD2. The CDR3 spells CASSGSGGPGRETQYF. In DNA form, the CDR3 reads TGTGCCAGCAGTGGTAGCGGGGGGCCCGGACGTGAGACCCAGTACTTC.